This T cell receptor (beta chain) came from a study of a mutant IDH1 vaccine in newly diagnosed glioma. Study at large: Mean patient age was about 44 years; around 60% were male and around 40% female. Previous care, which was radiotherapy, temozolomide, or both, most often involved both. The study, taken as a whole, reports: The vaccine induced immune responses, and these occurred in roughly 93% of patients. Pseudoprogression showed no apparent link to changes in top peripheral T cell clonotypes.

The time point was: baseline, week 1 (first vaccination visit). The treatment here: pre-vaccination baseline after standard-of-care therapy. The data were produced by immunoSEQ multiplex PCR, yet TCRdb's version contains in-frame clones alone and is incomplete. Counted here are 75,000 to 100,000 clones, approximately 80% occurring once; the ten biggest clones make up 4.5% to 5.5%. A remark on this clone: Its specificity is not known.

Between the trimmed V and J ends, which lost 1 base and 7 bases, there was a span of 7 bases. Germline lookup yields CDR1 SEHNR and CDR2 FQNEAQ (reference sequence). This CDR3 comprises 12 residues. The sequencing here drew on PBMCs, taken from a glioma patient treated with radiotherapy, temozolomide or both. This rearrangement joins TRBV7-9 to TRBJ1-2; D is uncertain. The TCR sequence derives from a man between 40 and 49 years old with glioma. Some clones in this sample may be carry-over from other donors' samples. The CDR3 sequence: CASSLGHSGYTF. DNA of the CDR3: TGTGCCAGCAGCTTAGGGCATTCTGGCTACACCTTC.